This T cell receptor beta chain was obtained from a study of cytomegalovirus exposure and HLA in healthy donors. A note on this clone: Its specificity is unknown.

Profiling relied on immunoSEQ multiplex PCR, and the TCRdb table lists in-frame clones only, not all of them. Of more than 150,000 clones listed, around 81% are singletons. General study findings and limits: Among TCR sequences, most were rare, though some public TCRs appeared in many donors. The CMV antigen specificity of three CMV-associated chains was confirmed through in vitro analysis.

The ends were cut back, 4 bases at V and 3 bases at J, with 5 bases in the middle. CDR1 and CDR2 from the germline V gene are SGDLS and YYNGEE. CDR3 length: 12 amino acids. The validation cohort, a group of 120 subjects, included the donors and was separate from the roughly 700-subject first cohort. The sample consisted of PBMCs. This sequence was found in a young woman in good health and CMV-seropositive. J is TRBJ1-3 and V is TRBV9; the D is unclear. Here the CDR3 DNA reads TGTGCCAGCAGCCCCGGTGGAAACACCATATATTTT. This codes for CASSPGGNTIYF.